This is a list of T cell receptor beta chains from one sample in a study of cytomegalovirus exposure and HLA in healthy donors. Data came from immunoSEQ multiplex PCR; TCRdb stores just in-frame clones and leaves some out. The data contain roughly 200,000 clones, 65% to 90% of them singletons. Sequencing used PBMCs. The receptors come from a woman between 50 and 59 years old in good health and CMV-seronegative. Each CDR3 is given with its conserved first and last residue. The D gene is left open where the match is weak. Clone size, where shown, is once, few, many, or a class for clones that have expanded.

D gene: TRBD2
V gene: TRBV2
J gene: TRBJ2-3
clone size: .
CDR3 DNA: TGTGCCAGCAGTGACAGAGGGGGGCTAGCGGGAGGTGATACGCAGTATTTT
CDR3 protein: CASSDRGGLAGGDTQYF

D gene: .
V gene: TRBV7-8
J gene: TRBJ2-5
clone size: .
CDR3 DNA: TGTGCCAGCAGCCCGCGATTCGTCCCGGAGACCCAGTACTTC
CDR3 protein: CASSPRFVPETQYF

D gene: .
V gene: TRBV5-5
J gene: TRBJ2-7
clone size: .
CDR3 DNA: TGTGCCAGCAGTGGTACAGCCCTGGCCTACGAGCAGTACTTC
CDR3 protein: CASSGTALAYEQYF

D gene: .
V gene: TRBV7-9
J gene: TRBJ1-2
clone size: .
CDR3 DNA: TGTGCCAGCCTTCGAACCGGGAGTGGGGGATCGGGCTACACCTTC
CDR3 protein: CASLRTGSGGSGYTF

D gene: TRBD2
V gene: TRBV25-1
J gene: TRBJ2-7
clone size: .
CDR3 DNA: TGTGCCAGCAGTGAAGCGGGGGGATTCCCCTACGAGCAGTACTTC
CDR3 protein: CASSEAGGFPYEQYF

D gene: .
V gene: TRBV5-3
J gene: TRBJ2-7
clone size: .
CDR3 DNA: TGTGCCAGAAGCTTCGGAGGAAACTACGAGCAGTACTTC
CDR3 protein: CARSFGGNYEQYF

D gene: TRBD1
V gene: TRBV7-2
J gene: TRBJ2-1
clone size: .
CDR3 DNA: TGTGCCAGCAGTTTAAGGACAGGGCCAAGCTCCTACAATGAGCAGTTCTTC
CDR3 protein: CASSLRTGPSSYNEQFF

D gene: .
V gene: TRBV7-9
J gene: TRBJ1-6
clone size: .
CDR3 DNA: TGTGCCAGCAGCTCCGAGACAGTTCTCTCGCCCCTCCACTTT
CDR3 protein: CASSSETVLSPLHF

D gene: TRBD2
V gene: TRBV5-1
J gene: TRBJ2-5
clone size: once
CDR3 DNA: TGCGCCAGCAGCTTGGGCCCCAGCGGGAGGGGATACCAAGAGACCCAGTACTTC
CDR3 protein: CASSLGPSGRGYQETQYF

D gene: .
V gene: TRBV15
J gene: TRBJ1-1
clone size: few
CDR3 DNA: TGTGCCACCAGCAGGGGGCAAACTGAAGCTTTCTTT
CDR3 protein: CATSRGQTEAFF

D gene: .
V gene: TRBV2
J gene: TRBJ2-4
clone size: .
CDR3 DNA: TGTGCCAGCAGTGAGGAGATAGGGGGCAAAAACATTCAGTACTTC
CDR3 protein: CASSEEIGGKNIQYF

D gene: TRBD2
V gene: TRBV6-1
J gene: TRBJ2-7
clone size: few
CDR3 DNA: TGTGCCAGCAGTCCGAGGACTAGCTTGTACGAGCAGTACTTC
CDR3 protein: CASSPRTSLYEQYF

D gene: .
V gene: TRBV11-2
J gene: TRBJ2-7
clone size: .
CDR3 DNA: TGTGCCAGCAGCTCAGAACGGGGTCCTATTGAGCAGTACTTC
CDR3 protein: CASSSERGPIEQYF

D gene: TRBD1
V gene: TRBV6-1
J gene: TRBJ1-5
clone size: .
CDR3 DNA: TGTGCCAGCATCACCGGGACAGGGACTAATAGGCCCCAGCATTTT
CDR3 protein: CASITGTGTNRPQHF

D gene: TRBD1
V gene: TRBV9
J gene: TRBJ1-5
clone size: .
CDR3 DNA: TGTGCCAGCAGCGCAGGAGGGACAGGCAATCAGCCCCAGCATTTT
CDR3 protein: CASSAGGTGNQPQHF

D gene: .
V gene: TRBV2
J gene: TRBJ2-5
clone size: .
CDR3 DNA: TGTGCCAGCAGTGTACAAGGAGGGGTTTTAAAAGAGACCCAGTACTTC
CDR3 protein: CASSVQGGVLKETQYF

D gene: .
V gene: TRBV6-5
J gene: TRBJ2-1
clone size: .
CDR3 DNA: TGTGCCAGCAGTTACTCGAGGGATGGCAATGAGCAGTTCTTC
CDR3 protein: CASSYSRDGNEQFF

D gene: TRBD1
V gene: TRBV5-1
J gene: TRBJ2-1
clone size: few
CDR3 DNA: TGCGCCAGCAGCTCCCCGACAGGGTCCTTCGCCAATGAGCAGTTCTTC
CDR3 protein: CASSSPTGSFANEQFF

D gene: .
V gene: TRBV7-9
J gene: TRBJ2-5
clone size: .
CDR3 DNA: TGTGCCAGCAGCCCACTCAGGACACTCCAAGAGACCCAGTACTTC
CDR3 protein: CASSPLRTLQETQYF

D gene: TRBD1
V gene: TRBV11-2
J gene: TRBJ1-2
clone size: once
CDR3 DNA: TGTGCCAGCAGCGCCCGACAGGGGGCTCACTATGGCTACACCTTC
CDR3 protein: CASSARQGAHYGYTF

D gene: TRBD1
V gene: TRBV5-1
J gene: TRBJ1-1
clone size: .
CDR3 DNA: TGCGCCAGCAGCTTACAGGGGGGGGTGAACACTGAAGCTTTCTTT
CDR3 protein: CASSLQGGVNTEAFF

D gene: .
V gene: TRBV5-8
J gene: TRBJ2-4
clone size: few
CDR3 DNA: TGTGCCAGCAGCTTGGGTAGCCCAGCCAAAAACATTCAGTACTTC
CDR3 protein: CASSLGSPAKNIQYF

D gene: TRBD1
V gene: TRBV18
J gene: TRBJ2-5
clone size: once
CDR3 DNA: TGTGCCAGCTCATCGGTGACAGGGGGCGTGGGGGCCCAGTACTTC
CDR3 protein: CASSSVTGGVGAQYF

D gene: .
V gene: TRBV6-1
J gene: TRBJ2-1
clone size: .
CDR3 DNA: TGTGCCAGCAGTCCCGGGGACTTAAACAATGAGCAGTTCTTC
CDR3 protein: CASSPGDLNNEQFF

D gene: .
V gene: TRBV18
J gene: TRBJ2-2
clone size: .
CDR3 DNA: TGTGCCAGCTCATCGGTCCCGCCCGGGGAGCTGTTTTTT
CDR3 protein: CASSSVPPGELFF

D gene: TRBD2
V gene: TRBV5-4
J gene: TRBJ2-7
clone size: .
CDR3 DNA: TGTGCCAGCAGCTTGAGTGTAGCGGGAGGTTACGAGCAGTACTTC
CDR3 protein: CASSLSVAGGYEQYF

D gene: .
V gene: TRBV5-1
J gene: TRBJ1-2
clone size: .
CDR3 DNA: TGCGCCAGCAGCTACAGGCAATCGGATGGCTACACCTTC
CDR3 protein: CASSYRQSDGYTF

D gene: .
V gene: TRBV18
J gene: TRBJ1-1
clone size: .
CDR3 DNA: TGTGCCAGCTCACCACCGGGCAGGGTGGAAGCTTTCTTT
CDR3 protein: CASSPPGRVEAFF